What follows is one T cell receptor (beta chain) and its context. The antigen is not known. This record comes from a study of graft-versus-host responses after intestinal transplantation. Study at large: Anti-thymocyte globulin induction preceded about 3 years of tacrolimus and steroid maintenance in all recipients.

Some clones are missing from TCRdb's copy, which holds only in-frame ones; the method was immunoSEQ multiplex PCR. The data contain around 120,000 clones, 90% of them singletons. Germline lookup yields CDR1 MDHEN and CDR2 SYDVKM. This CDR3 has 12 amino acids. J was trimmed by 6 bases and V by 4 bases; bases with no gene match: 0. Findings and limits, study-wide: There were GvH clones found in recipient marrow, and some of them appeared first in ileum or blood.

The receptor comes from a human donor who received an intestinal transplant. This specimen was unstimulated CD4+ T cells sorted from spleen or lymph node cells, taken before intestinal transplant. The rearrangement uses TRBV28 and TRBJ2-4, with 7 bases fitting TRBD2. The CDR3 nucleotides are TGTGCCAGCAGTTCGGGGGGAAACATTCAGTACTTC. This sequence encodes CASSSGGNIQYF.